This TCR beta chain was sequenced during a study of blood T cell repertoires in COVID-19. Across the study: The origin of the acute and convalescent COVID-19 samples was the United States, Italy and Spain. T cells, B-cell-depleted T cells, or PBMCs supplied cDNA or gDNA.

Sequenced by immunoSEQ multiplex PCR; TCRdb stores in-frame clones only, minus some. The sample records hundreds of thousands of clones, around 92% being singletons. Participants' reported clinical history set cohort assignment. CDR1 is MDHEN, CDR2 SYDVKM, per germline. The ends were cut back, 6 bases at V and 1 base at J, with 10 bases in the middle. The CDR3 length is 15 residues. This clonotype originated in a woman aged 50 to 60 who had been exposed to COVID-19. The chain uses TRBV28 and TRBJ1-6, with D perhaps matching TRBD1 (6 bases). Sequencing was done on a sample of PBMCs or T cells enriched from blood (not recorded which). The CDR3 here is CASRYQGSYNSPLHF. The CDR3 DNA reads TGTGCCAGCAGGTACCAGGGGTCCTATAATTCACCCCTCCACTTT.